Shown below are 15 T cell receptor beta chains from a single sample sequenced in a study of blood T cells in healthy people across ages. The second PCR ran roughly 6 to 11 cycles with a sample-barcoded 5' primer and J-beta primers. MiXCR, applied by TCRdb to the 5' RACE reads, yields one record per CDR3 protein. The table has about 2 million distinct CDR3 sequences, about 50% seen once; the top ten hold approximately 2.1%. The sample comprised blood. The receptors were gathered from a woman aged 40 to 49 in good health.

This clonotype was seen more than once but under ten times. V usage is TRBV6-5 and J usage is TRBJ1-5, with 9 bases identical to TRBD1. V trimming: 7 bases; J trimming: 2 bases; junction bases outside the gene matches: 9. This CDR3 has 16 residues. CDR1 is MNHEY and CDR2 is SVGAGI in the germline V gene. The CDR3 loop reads CASKSNRDRGNQPQHF. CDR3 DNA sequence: TGTGCCAGCAAAAGTAACCGGGACAGGGGCAATCAGCCCCAGCATTTT.

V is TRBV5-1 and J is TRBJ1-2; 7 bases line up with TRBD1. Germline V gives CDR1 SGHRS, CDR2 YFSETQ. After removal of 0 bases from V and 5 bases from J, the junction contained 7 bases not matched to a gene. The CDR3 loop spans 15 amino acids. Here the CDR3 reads CASSLEVTGIYGYTF. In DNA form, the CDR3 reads TGCGCCAGCAGCTTGGAAGTGACAGGGATTTATGGCTACACCTTC.

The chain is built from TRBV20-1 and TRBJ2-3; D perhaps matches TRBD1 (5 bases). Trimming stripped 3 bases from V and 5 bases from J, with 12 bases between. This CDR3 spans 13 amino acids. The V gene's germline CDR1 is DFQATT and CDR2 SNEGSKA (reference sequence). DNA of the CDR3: TGCAGTGCTAGTATCGCAGGGCGAGATACGCAGTATTTT. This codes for CSASIAGRDTQYF.

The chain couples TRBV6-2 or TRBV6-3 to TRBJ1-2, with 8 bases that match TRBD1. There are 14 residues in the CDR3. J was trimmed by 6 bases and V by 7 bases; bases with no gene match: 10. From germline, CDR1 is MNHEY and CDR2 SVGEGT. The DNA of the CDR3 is TGTGCCAGCATAGGATCGCAGGGGGCGAATGGCTACACCTTC. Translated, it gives CASIGSQGANGYTF.

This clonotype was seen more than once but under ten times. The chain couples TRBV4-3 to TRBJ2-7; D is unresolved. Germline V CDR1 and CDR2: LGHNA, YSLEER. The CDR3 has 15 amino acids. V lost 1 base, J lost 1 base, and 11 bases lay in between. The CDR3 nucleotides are TGCGCCAGCAGCCAAGCCCCCCCAGATTCCTACGAGCAGTACTTC. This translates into CASSQAPPDSYEQYF.

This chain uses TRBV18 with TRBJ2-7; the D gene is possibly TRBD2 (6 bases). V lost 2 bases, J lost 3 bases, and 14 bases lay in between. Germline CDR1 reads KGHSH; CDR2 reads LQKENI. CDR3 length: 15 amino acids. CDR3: CASSPSFTGLYEQYF. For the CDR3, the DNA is TGTGCCAGCTCACCATCTTTCACGGGACTCTACGAGCAGTACTTC.

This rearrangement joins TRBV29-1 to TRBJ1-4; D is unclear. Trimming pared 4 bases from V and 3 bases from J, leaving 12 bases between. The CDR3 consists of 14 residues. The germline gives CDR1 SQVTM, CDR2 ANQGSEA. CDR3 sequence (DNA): TGCAGCGTTGGGATGGGGTTCTCTAATGAAAAACTGTTTTTT. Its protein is CSVGMGFSNEKLFF.

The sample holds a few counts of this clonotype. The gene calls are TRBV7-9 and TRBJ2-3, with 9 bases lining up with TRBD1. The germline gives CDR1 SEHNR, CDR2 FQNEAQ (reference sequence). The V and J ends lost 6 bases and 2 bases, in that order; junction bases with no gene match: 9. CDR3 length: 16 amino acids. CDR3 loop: CASSRGQGHFTDTQYF. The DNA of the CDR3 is TGTGCCAGCAGTCGTGGACAGGGGCATTTCACAGATACGCAGTATTTT.

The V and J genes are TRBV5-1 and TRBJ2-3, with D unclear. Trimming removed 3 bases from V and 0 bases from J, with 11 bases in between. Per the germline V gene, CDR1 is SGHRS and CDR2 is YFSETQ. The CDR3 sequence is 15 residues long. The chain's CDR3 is CASSSVARSTDTQYF. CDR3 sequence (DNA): TGCGCCAGCAGCTCGGTGGCCAGAAGCACAGATACGCAGTATTTT.

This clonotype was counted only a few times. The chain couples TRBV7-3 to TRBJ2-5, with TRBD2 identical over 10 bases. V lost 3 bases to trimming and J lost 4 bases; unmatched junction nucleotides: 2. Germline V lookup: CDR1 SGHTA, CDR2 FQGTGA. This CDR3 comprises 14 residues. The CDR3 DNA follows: TGTGCCAGCAGCTTCACTAGCGGGGCAGAGACCCAGTACTTC. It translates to CASSFTSGAETQYF.

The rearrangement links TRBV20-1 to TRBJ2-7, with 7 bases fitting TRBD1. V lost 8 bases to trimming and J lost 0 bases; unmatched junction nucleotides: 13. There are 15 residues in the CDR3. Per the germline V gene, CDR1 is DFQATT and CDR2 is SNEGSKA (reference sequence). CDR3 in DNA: TGCAGTACTCTGCCGGGACAGAGGAGCTCCTACGAGCAGTACTTC. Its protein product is CSTLPGQRSSYEQYF.

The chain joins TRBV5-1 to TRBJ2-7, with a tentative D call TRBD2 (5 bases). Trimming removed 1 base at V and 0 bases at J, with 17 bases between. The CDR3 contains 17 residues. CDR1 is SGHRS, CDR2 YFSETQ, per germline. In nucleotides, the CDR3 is TGCGCCAGCAGCTTGAAGGTTACGAGGGTGAGCTCCTACGAGCAGTACTTC. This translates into CASSLKVTRVSSYEQYF.

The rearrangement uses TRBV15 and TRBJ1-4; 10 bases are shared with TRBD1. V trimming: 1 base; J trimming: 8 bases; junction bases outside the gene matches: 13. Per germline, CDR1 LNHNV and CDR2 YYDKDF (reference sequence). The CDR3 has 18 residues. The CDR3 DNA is TGTGCCACCAGCAGAGTTAAACCGGGACAGGGGCCAACCGAAAAACTGTTTTTT. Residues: CATSRVKPGQGPTEKLFF. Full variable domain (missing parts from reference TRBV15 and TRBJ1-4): DAMVIQNPRYQVTQFGKPVTLSCSQTLNHNVMYWYQQKSSQAPKLLFHYYDKDFNNEADTPDNFQSRRPNTSFCFLDIRSPGLGDTAMYLCATSRVKPGQGPTEKLFFGSGTQLSVL.

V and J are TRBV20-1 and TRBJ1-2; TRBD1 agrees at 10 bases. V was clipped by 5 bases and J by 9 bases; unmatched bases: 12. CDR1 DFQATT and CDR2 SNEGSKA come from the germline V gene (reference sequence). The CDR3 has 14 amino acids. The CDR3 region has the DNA TGCAGTGCTGAAGCTCCGGGACAGGGGACGCGCTACACCTTC. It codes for CSAEAPGQGTRYTF.

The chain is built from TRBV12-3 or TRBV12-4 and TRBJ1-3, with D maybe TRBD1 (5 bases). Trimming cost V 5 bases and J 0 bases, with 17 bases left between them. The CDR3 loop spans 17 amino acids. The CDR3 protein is CASSPTLGLPSGNTIYF. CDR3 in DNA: TGTGCCAGCAGTCCTACTCTGGGACTACCCTCTGGAAACACCATATATTTT.